A single sample is the source of the 14 T cell receptor beta chains below, sequenced in a study of T cell repertoires in cytomegalovirus infection. MiXCR, applied by TCRdb to the reads, yields one record per CDR3 protein. Of about 130,000 distinct CDR3 sequences listed, approximately 30% are singletons. Their antigen targets remain unknown. The sequences come from CD8+ T cells from cultured PBMCs, collected from culture after CMV antigen stimulation. These receptors originate from a human donor in good health (CMV status not recorded). Some clones in this sample may be carry-over from other donors' samples.

This clonotype has more than one count but fewer than ten. The CDR3 loop is CASSDRDYNSPLHF. In nucleotides, the CDR3 is TGTGCCAGCAGTGATAGGGATTATAATTCACCCCTCCACTTT. J is TRBJ1-6 and V is TRBV6-1, with D hard to call. V lost 3 bases and J lost 4, with 7 bases in between. Germline V gives CDR1 MNHNS, CDR2 SASEGT. This CDR3 has 14 amino acids.

The DNA of the CDR3 is TGTGCCAGCAGTCCGGGACAGGGGACTGAAGCTTTCTTT. Translation gives CASSPGQGTEAFF. V is TRBV12-3 or TRBV12-4 and J is TRBJ1-1; 10 bases line up with TRBD1. CDR3 length equals 13 residues. V lost 5 bases to trimming and J lost 5 bases; unmatched junction nucleotides: 2.

In its sample, this clonotype was seen a few times. This chain uses TRBV12-5 with TRBJ2-5; D tentatively reads TRBD1 or TRBD2 (5 bases each). V lost 5 bases to trimming and J lost 2 bases, with 9 bases between them. This CDR3 has 13 residues. CDR1 and CDR2 (germline): LGHNT, FRNRAP. CDR3 nucleotide sequence: TGTGCTAGTGGTAGAGGGGATCAAGAGACCCAGTACTTC. Encoded protein: CASGRGDQETQYF.

The CDR3 DNA sequence: TGTGCCACCAGTGAGGGACTCCCCTACAGAGAGAACACCGGGGAGCTGTTTTTT. Protein sequence: CATSEGLPYRENTGELFF. The rearrangement joins TRBV24-1 to TRBJ2-2, with a tentative D call TRBD2 (6 bases). The V gene's germline CDR1 is KGHDR and CDR2 SFDVKD. The CDR3 runs 18 residues. V lost 4 bases and J 1 base, leaving 18 bases between the germline ends.

The chain combines TRBV3-1 with TRBJ2-5; D is perhaps TRBD1 (5 bases). The CDR3 has 14 residues. The germline V and J ends were trimmed by 1 base and 1 base, with 7 bases remaining between them. In germline, CDR1 is LGHDT, CDR2 YNNKEL (reference sequence). The CDR3 here is CASSQGQFQETQYF. The CDR3 nucleotides are TGTGCCAGCAGCCAAGGACAGTTCCAAGAGACCCAGTACTTC.

This clonotype was counted a few times. The chain links TRBV7-9 to TRBJ2-2; D is unresolved. The CDR3 is made up of 16 amino acids. The ends were cut back, 1 base at V and 6 bases at J, with 15 bases in the middle. The germline V gene has CDR1 SEHNR and CDR2 FQNEAQ (reference sequence). The chain's CDR3 is CASSLGHRSSAGELFF. The CDR3 coding sequence is TGTGCCAGCAGCTTAGGTCATCGGAGTAGTGCCGGGGAGCTGTTTTTT.

This rearrangement joins TRBV12-3 or TRBV12-4 to TRBJ1-1; D is uncertain. V lost 6 bases, J lost 4 bases, and 12 bases lay in between. CDR3 size: 13 residues. The CDR3 region has the DNA TGTGCCAGCAGGATAGGCCGGGGCACTGAAGCTTTCTTT. It encodes CASRIGRGTEAFF.

This clonotype has only one observation. The gene calls are TRBV7-6 and TRBJ2-7, with 7 bases that match TRBD2. The CDR3 covers 15 residues. In germline, CDR1 is SGHVS, CDR2 FNYEAQ. Germline trimming cut 5 bases from V and 3 bases from J; bases unmatched to any gene: 10. DNA for the CDR3: TGTGCCAGCAGCGACGAGCTAGCGGACTTCTACGAGCAGTACTTC. It specifies CASSDELADFYEQYF.

The rearrangement joins TRBV5-5 to TRBJ1-1; D is unclear. This CDR3 region has 13 residues. Germline loops: CDR1 SGHKS, CDR2 YYEKEE (reference sequence). V was cut by 4 bases and J by 1 base, with 8 bases left in between. In nucleotides, the CDR3 is TGTGCCAGCAGCCCAGAGGGGAACACTGAAGCTTTCTTT. This translates into CASSPEGNTEAFF.

This clonotype was seen a few times. CDR3 sequence reads: CASSYLLAGVYNEQFF. In nucleotides, the CDR3 is TGTGCCAGCAGTTACCTACTAGCGGGGGTATACAATGAGCAGTTCTTC. The chain carries TRBV6-5 and TRBJ2-1, with TRBD2 matching 11 bases. This CDR3 has 16 amino acids. Per the germline V gene, CDR1 is MNHEY and CDR2 is SVGAGI. Trimming at V came to 2 bases and at J to 4 bases, leaving 4 bases not matched to a gene.

The V and J genes are TRBV7-8 and TRBJ1-6; perhaps TRBD1 as D (5 bases). The ends were cut back, 5 bases at V and 7 bases at J, with 21 bases in the middle. Germline loops: CDR1 SGHVS, CDR2 FQNEAQ. This CDR3 contains 17 residues. CDR3 DNA: TGTGCCAGCAGCCCTTTAGGAGGGGCAGGAGAGAATTCACCCCTCCACTTT. As protein: CASSPLGGAGENSPLHF.

Remarks on this clonotype: The junction and the germline gene differ at one end; a read error may be behind it. V gene TRBV5-4 combines with J gene TRBJ1-6; D might be TRBD1 (5 bases). Germline V gene lookup returns CDR1 SGHNT and CDR2 YYREEE (reference sequence). The CDR3 is 15 residues long. As DNA, the CDR3 is TGTGCCAGCGGCTTGATGGGGGGACTTAATTCACCCCTCCACTTT. Its translation is CASGLMGGLNSPLHF.

The gene calls are TRBV6-6 and TRBJ1-2; D unresolved. The ends were cut back, 2 bases at V and 4 bases at J, with 8 bases in the middle. The germline CDR1 and CDR2 sequences are MNHNY and SVGAGI (reference sequence). The CDR3 runs to 13 residues. The CDR3 protein is CASSYVEFYGYTF. The DNA of the CDR3 is TGTGCCAGCAGTTACGTCGAATTCTATGGCTACACCTTC.

The sample holds many counts of this clonotype. The chain couples TRBV7-6 to TRBJ2-7; D unresolved. Germline CDR1 and CDR2: SGHVS and FNYEAQ. The CDR3 runs 13 residues. V was cut by 3 bases and J by 0 bases, with 6 bases left in between. Written as DNA, the CDR3 is TGTGCCAGCAGCTTTAATCCCTCCTACGAGCAGTACTTC. Protein sequence: CASSFNPSYEQYF.